A single sample gave rise to the 15 T cell receptor beta chains below, sequenced in a study of technical replicates of blood from a handful of donors. Some clones are missing from TCRdb's copy, which holds only in-frame ones; the method was immunoSEQ multiplex PCR. The data show 7,500 or so clones, about 95% seen once. Sequencing was done on a sample of PBMCs. These receptors all come from a human donor in good health.

The genes are TRBV28 and TRBJ2-1; possible D gene TRBD2, 5 bases. The CDR3 covers 13 residues. CDR1 is MDHEN and CDR2 is SYDVKM in the germline V gene. V was pared by 8 bases and J by 8 bases, with 16 bases between. The CDR3 here is CASSSAGRDEQFF. The DNA for the CDR3 is TGTGCCAGCTCGTCCGCGGGCCGCGATGAGCAGTTCTTC.

This clone appeared a single time. The V gene is TRBV7-9, the J gene TRBJ2-2; D may be TRBD2 (6 bases). The CDR3 has 15 residues. Germline CDR1 and CDR2: SEHNR and FQNEAQ (reference sequence). V lost 3 bases to trimming and J lost 5 bases, with 13 bases between them. Here the CDR3 reads CASSFGRLRTGELFF. The DNA of the CDR3 is TGTGCCAGCAGCTTTGGGAGGCTTCGGACCGGGGAGCTGTTTTTT.

The rearrangement uses TRBV7-6 and TRBJ2-7; D ambiguous. The CDR3 has 18 amino acids. Germline CDR1 SGHVS, CDR2 FNYEAQ. V lost 0 bases and J 5 bases, leaving 23 bases between the germline ends. The CDR3 here is CASSLATVPNRQDHEQYF. The CDR3 DNA reads TGTGCCAGCAGCTTAGCTACGGTCCCCAATCGACAAGACCACGAGCAGTACTTC.

J is TRBJ1-5 and V is TRBV28, with D possibly matching TRBD1 (5 bases). This CDR3 region has 15 residues. CDR1 and CDR2 from the germline V gene are MDHEN and SYDVKM. Trimming took 7 bases from V and 4 from J, leaving 17 bases between them. In DNA form, the CDR3 reads TGTGCCAGCACCCGAAACGCAGGGCCGAATCAGCCCCAGCATTTT. As protein: CASTRNAGPNQPQHF.

In DNA, the CDR3 is TGTGCCAGCAGTTTATGGGAGCCCCCCTACGAGCAGTACTTC. It is translated as CASSLWEPPYEQYF. This chain connects TRBV28 to TRBJ2-7; D gene uncertain. The germline CDR1 and CDR2 sequences are MDHEN and SYDVKM. The ends were cut back, 0 bases at V and 2 bases at J, with 8 bases in the middle. The CDR3 totals 14 residues. The full variable domain, completed using reference TRBV28 and TRBJ2-7, is DVKVTQSSRYLVKRTGEKVFLECVQDMDHENMFWYRQDPGLGLRLIYFSYDVKMKEKGDIPEGYSVSREKKERFSLILESASTNQTSMYLCASSLWEPPYEQYFGPGTRLTVT.

This chain uses TRBV27 with TRBJ2-7; 7 bases fit TRBD1. The V segment lost 5 bases and the J segment 2 bases; nucleotides outside the gene matches: 9. The V gene's germline CDR1 is MNHEY and CDR2 SMNVEV (reference sequence). This CDR3 is built from 15 residues. CDR3 sequence reads: CASSGTDRPAYEQYF. Here the CDR3 DNA reads TGTGCCAGCAGTGGAACGGACAGGCCTGCCTACGAGCAGTACTTC.

This clone was detected only a few times. The rearrangement joins TRBV19 to TRBJ2-6, with D possibly matching TRBD1 (6 bases). V was trimmed by 6 bases and J by 0 bases, leaving 15 bases between them. Germline lookup yields CDR1 LNHDA and CDR2 SQIVND (reference sequence). This CDR3 is built from 17 residues. The CDR3 loop is CASSPRDKGSGANVLTF. Here the CDR3 DNA reads TGTGCCAGTAGCCCCCGGGACAAGGGCTCTGGGGCCAACGTCCTGACTTTC.

The chain joins TRBV6-5 to TRBJ1-5, with TRBD1 matching over 9 bases. Losses at the gene ends were 3 bases for V and 7 bases for J; bases not matched to a gene: 10. CDR3 length: 16 residues. Germline V lookup: CDR1 MNHEY, CDR2 SVGAGI. The CDR3 here is CASSYRRTGGVQPQHF. CDR3 coding DNA: TGTGCCAGCAGTTATCGGCGCACAGGGGGCGTGCAGCCCCAGCATTTT.

The chain recombines TRBV9 with TRBJ2-7; D is unresolved. The germline gives CDR1 SGDLS, CDR2 YYNGEE. Trimming took 0 bases from V and 2 from J, leaving 12 bases between them. The CDR3 sequence is 15 residues long. CDR3 DNA sequence: TGTGCCAGCAGCGTAGCCGGGTCATATACCTACGAGCAGTACTTC. It specifies CASSVAGSYTYEQYF.

The sample holds one count of this clone. This rearrangement joins TRBV9 to TRBJ2-5; D is unclear. The V end lost 4 bases, the J end lost 1 base, and 11 bases lay between the germline ends. CDR1 and CDR2 from the germline V gene are SGDLS and YYNGEE. The CDR3 has 14 amino acids. The DNA of the CDR3 is TGTGCCAGCAGCATGACTGGATCCCAAGAGACCCAGTACTTC. The encoded protein is CASSMTGSQETQYF.

The chain combines TRBV30 with TRBJ1-2; 8 positions match TRBD1. The ends lost 4 bases at V and 4 bases at J; junction bases unmatched: 2. The CDR3 runs to 12 residues. Germline loops: CDR1 GTSNPN, CDR2 SVGIG (reference sequence). The CDR3 DNA is TGTGCCTGGACAGGGGGCGTCTATGGCTACACCTTC. Translated: CAWTGGVYGYTF.

This CDR3 is CSVEKREGLRETQYF. The DNA for the CDR3 is TGCAGCGTTGAAAAGAGGGAGGGCCTTAGGGAGACCCAGTACTTC. V and J are TRBV29-1 and TRBJ2-5, with 7 bases aligning to TRBD2. The junction had 11 bases not matched to a gene; V was cut back by 2 bases and J by 5 bases. This CDR3 comprises 15 residues. Looked up from germline, CDR1 is SQVTM and CDR2 is ANQGSEA.

Comments on this clone: A junction end diverges from the germline sequence, so it may reflect a read error. This chain links TRBV7-9 with TRBJ2-2; 8 bases are a match to TRBD2. Germline V gene sequence: CDR1 SEHNR, CDR2 FQNEAQ (reference sequence). There are 14 residues in the CDR3. The CDR3 here is CASSISGNAGELFF. The CDR3 nucleotides read TGTGCCAGCAGCATTAGCGGGAACGCCGGGGAGCTGTTTTTT.

The rearrangement joins TRBV6-5 to TRBJ2-7; TRBD1 is a possible D gene (6 bases). V was pared by 0 bases and J by 1 base, with 10 bases between. Germline V lookup: CDR1 MNHEY, CDR2 SVGAGI. The CDR3 consists of 15 residues. CDR3 nucleotide sequence: TGTGCCAGCAGTTACTCTTCACAGGGATCCTACGAGCAGTACTTC. Translated: CASSYSSQGSYEQYF.

This chain uses TRBV19 with TRBJ2-7; TRBD1 agrees at 8 bases. Per the germline V gene, CDR1 is LNHDA and CDR2 is SQIVND (reference sequence). The CDR3 covers 16 residues. Trimming removed 5 bases from V and 3 bases from J; junction bases left unmatched: 12. The chain's CDR3 is CASSFTGGISGYEQYF. CDR3 bases: TGTGCCAGTAGTTTCACAGGGGGAATTAGCGGCTACGAGCAGTACTTC. Complete variable domain (other parts from reference TRBV19 and TRBJ2-7): DGGITQSPKYLFRKEGQNVTLSCEQNLNHDAMYWYRQDPGQGLRLIYYSQIVNDFQKGDIAEGYSVSREKKESFPLTVTSAQKNPTAFYLCASSFTGGISGYEQYFGPGTRLTVT.